The next 6 T cell receptor beta chains were all read from a single sample in a study of beta chain features in type 1 diabetes. Investigators reverse transcribed all isolated RNA, so they sequenced expressed TCRB transcripts. Libraries were prepared by immunoSEQ multiplex PCR; TCRdb keeps only in-frame clonotypes and omits some of them. Of roughly 250,000 clones listed, 9.6% are singletons. Sequencing used naive CD4+ T cells from blood. All receptors come from a young woman in good health.

This sequence joins TRBV5-4 and TRBJ2-3; 9 bases align to TRBD2. The J segment lost 1 base and the V segment lost 0 bases, leaving 9 bases of the junction unmatched. Germline V gene sequence: CDR1 SGHNT, CDR2 YYREEE (reference sequence). The CDR3 consists of 18 residues. CDR3 DNA: TGTGCCAGCAGCTTGGGCGGCGGGAGGGCCCTCGGCACAGATACGCAGTATTTT. Protein product: CASSLGGGRALGTDTQYF.

This sequence joins TRBV2 and TRBJ2-3; 11 nucleotides line up with TRBD1. The CDR3 totals 16 residues. The ends lost 6 bases at V and 5 bases at J; junction bases unmatched: 10. CDR1 and CDR2 from the germline V gene are SNHLY and FYNNEI. CDR3 loop: CASSRGQGVLGDTQYF. The CDR3 DNA reads as TGTGCCAGCAGCCGGGGACAGGGGGTATTGGGAGATACGCAGTATTTT.

This chain joins TRBV28 and TRBJ1-5; 7 bases line up with TRBD1. This CDR3 has 16 residues. Germline loops: CDR1 MDHEN, CDR2 SYDVKM. Unmatched junction bases numbered 7, after V lost 5 bases and J lost 0 bases. The CDR3 DNA reads as TGTGCCAGCAGTAGCCGGGGACAGTATAGCAATCAGCCCCAGCATTTT. Residues: CASSSRGQYSNQPQHF.

The chain is built from TRBV18 and TRBJ2-3; possibly TRBD2 for D (6 bases). This CDR3 has 16 amino acids. In germline, CDR1 is KGHSH, CDR2 LQKENI. The germline V and J ends were trimmed by 3 bases and 2 bases, with 15 bases remaining between them. The CDR3 nucleotides are TGTGCCAGCTCACCGGTGACTAGTTACTCCACAGATACGCAGTATTTT. Its translation: CASSPVTSYSTDTQYF.

A few counts support this clone. The chain carries TRBV5-4 and TRBJ2-3, with 7 positions matching TRBD1. V shed 3 bases, J shed 2 bases, and the junction held 6 bases outside the gene matches. The CDR3 has 15 amino acids. Germline V CDR1 and CDR2: SGHNT, YYREEE (reference sequence). CDR3 sequence reads: CASSSQGLTTDTQYF. Written as DNA, the CDR3 is TGTGCCAGCAGCTCACAGGGGCTAACCACAGATACGCAGTATTTT.

The V gene is TRBV5-1, the J gene TRBJ1-1, with a possible D match to TRBD1 (6 bases). The V and J ends lost 4 bases and 1 base respectively, with 11 bases between them. Germline V lookup: CDR1 SGHRS, CDR2 YFSETQ. The CDR3 runs 14 residues. The CDR3 protein is CASSTGTSNTEAFF. DNA of the CDR3: TGCGCCAGCAGCACCGGGACATCGAACACTGAAGCTTTCTTT. Combining the CDR3 with reference TRBV5-1 and TRBJ1-1 gives the whole variable domain KAGVTQTPRYLIKTRGQQVTLSCSPISGHRSVSWYQQTPGQGLQFLFEYFSETQRNKGNFPGRFSGRQFSNSRSEMNVSTLELGDSALYLCASSTGTSNTEAFFGQGTRLTVV.